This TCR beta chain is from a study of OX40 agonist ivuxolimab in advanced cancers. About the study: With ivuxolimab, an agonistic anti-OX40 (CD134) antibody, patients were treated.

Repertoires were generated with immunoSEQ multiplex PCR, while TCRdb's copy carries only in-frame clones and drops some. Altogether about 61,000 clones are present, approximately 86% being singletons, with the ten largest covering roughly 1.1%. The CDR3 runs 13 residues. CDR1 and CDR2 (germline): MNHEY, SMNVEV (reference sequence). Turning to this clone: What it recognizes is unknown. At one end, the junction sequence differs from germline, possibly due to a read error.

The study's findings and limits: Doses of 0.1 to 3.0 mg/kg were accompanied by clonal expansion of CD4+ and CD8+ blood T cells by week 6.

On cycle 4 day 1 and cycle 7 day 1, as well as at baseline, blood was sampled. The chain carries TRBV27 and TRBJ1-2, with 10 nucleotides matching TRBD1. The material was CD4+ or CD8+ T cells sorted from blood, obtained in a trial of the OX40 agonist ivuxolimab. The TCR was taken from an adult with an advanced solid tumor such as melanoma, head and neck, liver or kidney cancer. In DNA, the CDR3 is TGTGCCAGCAGCCGGGACAGGGGCGCTGGCTGCACCTTC. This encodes CASSRDRGAGCTF.